This TCR beta chain was captured in a study of shared clonotypes between healthy human individuals. Study observations and caveats: An effect of sequencing depth on clonotype sharing among donors was expected. Few donors limited the genetic and exposure-history diversity represented. Collection of samples was limited to blood; tissue repertoires likely differ.

The CDR3 extends over 15 amino acids. Per the germline V gene, CDR1 is SGHTA and CDR2 is FQGNSA. Germline trimming cut 2 bases from V and 6 bases from J; bases unmatched to any gene: 10. Points on this clone: Its target is unknown.

TCRdb's copy holds only in-frame clones and misses some; the assay was immunoSEQ multiplex PCR. This sample has fewer than 1.4 million clones, with around 78% found just once. Healthy and HIV-negative, the adult donors had no recent acute infections or vaccinations. The sample consisted of memory CD4+ T cells from PBMCs. Subset defined: CD45RA-negative fraction. This clonotype was obtained from a man between 18 and 29 years old in good health. Some clones in this sample may be carry-over from other donors' samples. J is TRBJ2-7 and V is TRBV7-2; 7 nucleotides line up with TRBD2. The CDR3 here is CASSLSAGVRREQYF. The DNA of the CDR3 is TGTGCCAGCAGCTTATCGGCGGGAGTGAGGCGCGAGCAGTACTTC.